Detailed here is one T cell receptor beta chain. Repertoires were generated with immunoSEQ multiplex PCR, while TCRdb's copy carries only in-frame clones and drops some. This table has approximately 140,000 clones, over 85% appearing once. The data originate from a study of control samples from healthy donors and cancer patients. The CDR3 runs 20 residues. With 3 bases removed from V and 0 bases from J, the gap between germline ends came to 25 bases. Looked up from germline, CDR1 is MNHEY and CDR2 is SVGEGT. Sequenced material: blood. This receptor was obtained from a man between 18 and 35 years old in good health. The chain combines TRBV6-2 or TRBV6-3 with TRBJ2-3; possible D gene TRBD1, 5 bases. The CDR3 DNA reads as TGTGCCAGCAGTTATCCCCGGACAACCCTCCCTGAGCGCAGCACAGATACGCAGTATTTT. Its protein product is CASSYPRTTLPERSTDTQYF.